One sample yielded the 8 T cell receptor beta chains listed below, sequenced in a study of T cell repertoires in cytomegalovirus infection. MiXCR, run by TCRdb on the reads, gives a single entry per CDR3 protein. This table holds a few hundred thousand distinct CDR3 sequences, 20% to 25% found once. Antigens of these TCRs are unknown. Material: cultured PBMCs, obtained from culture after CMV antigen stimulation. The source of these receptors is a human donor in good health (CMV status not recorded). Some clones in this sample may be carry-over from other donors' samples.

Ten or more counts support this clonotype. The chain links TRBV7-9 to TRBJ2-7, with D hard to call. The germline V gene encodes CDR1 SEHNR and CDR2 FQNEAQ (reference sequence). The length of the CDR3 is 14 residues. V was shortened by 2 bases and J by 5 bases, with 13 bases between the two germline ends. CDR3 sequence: CASSLIEKSDEQYF. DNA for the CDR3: TGTGCCAGCAGCTTAATAGAAAAATCGGACGAGCAGTACTTC.

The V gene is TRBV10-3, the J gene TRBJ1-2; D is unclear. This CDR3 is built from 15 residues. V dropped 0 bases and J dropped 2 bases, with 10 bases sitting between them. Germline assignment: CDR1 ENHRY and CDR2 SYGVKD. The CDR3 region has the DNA TGTGCCATCAGTGAGTCGACTAGGCAAAACTATGGCTACACCTTC. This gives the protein CAISESTRQNYGYTF.

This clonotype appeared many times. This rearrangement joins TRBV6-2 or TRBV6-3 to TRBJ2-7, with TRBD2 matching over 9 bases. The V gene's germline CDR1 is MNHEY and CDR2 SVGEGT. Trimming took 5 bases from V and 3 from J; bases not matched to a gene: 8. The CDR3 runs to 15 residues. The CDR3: CASSQIAGVGYEQYF. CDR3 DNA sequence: TGTGCCAGCAGTCAAATAGCGGGAGTCGGCTACGAGCAGTACTTC.

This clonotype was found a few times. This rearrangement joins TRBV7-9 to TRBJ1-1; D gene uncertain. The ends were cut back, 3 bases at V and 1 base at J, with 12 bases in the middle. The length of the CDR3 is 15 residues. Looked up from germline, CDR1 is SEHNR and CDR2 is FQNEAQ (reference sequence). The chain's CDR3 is CASSFRTKGNTEAFF. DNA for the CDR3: TGTGCCAGCAGCTTTCGGACTAAGGGGAACACTGAAGCTTTCTTT.

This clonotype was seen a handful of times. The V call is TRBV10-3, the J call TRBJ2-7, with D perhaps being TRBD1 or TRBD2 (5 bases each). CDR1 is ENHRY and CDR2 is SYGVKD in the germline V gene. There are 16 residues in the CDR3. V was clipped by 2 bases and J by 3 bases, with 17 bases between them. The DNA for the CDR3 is TGTGCCATCAGTGAGAGAGGGGACCGGAAGGGCTACGAGCAGTACGTC. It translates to CAISERGDRKGYEQYV.

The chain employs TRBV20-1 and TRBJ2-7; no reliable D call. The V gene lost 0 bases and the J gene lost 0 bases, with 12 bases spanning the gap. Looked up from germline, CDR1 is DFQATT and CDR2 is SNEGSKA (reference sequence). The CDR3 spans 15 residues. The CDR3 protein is CSARDEGGFSYEQYF. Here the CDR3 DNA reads TGCAGTGCTAGAGATGAAGGCGGCTTCTCCTACGAGCAGTACTTC.

The CDR3 loop is CASSFSVAGNQPQHF. CDR3 DNA sequence: TGTGCCAGCAGTTTTTCGGTGGCTGGCAATCAGCCCCAGCATTTT. The V gene is TRBV12-3 or TRBV12-4, the J gene TRBJ1-5; D gene uncertain. Trimming pared 3 bases from V and 2 bases from J, leaving 11 bases between. The CDR3 spans 15 residues.

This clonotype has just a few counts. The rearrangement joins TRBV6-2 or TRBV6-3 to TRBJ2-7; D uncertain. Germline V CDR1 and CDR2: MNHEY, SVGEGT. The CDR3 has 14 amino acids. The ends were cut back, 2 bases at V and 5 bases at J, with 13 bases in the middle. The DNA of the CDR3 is TGTGCCAGCAGTTACGACCTGGGGTTTAACGAGCAGTACGTC. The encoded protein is CASSYDLGFNEQYV.